This record concerns one T cell receptor (beta chain) sequence. Trimming took off 1 base at V and 8 bases at J, with 9 bases between the two ends. Germline CDR1 is SEHNR and CDR2 is FQNEAQ (reference sequence). The length of the CDR3 is 13 residues. These data belong to a study of CD8 T cells in Susac syndrome. Random hexamers were used to reverse transcribe roughly 0.45 to 1 ug of RNA. Multiplex PCR with immunoSEQ amplified the TCR beta CDR3 across 54 Vbeta and 13 Jbeta. TCRdb analysed the immunoSEQ multiplex PCR reads with MiXCR anew, one entry per CDR3 protein. The table shows more than 100,000 distinct CDR3 sequences, with 90% to 95% occurring only once.

Sequenced material: CD4+ T cells from PBMCs. The clonotype was recovered from a human donor in good health. The rearrangement joins TRBV7-9 to TRBJ2-4, with D uncertain. The CDR3 DNA is TGTGCCAGCAGCTTAGACGGCCAATACATTCAGTACTTC. Its translation is CASSLDGQYIQYF.